One and the same sample provided the 11 T cell receptor beta chains below, sequenced in a study of blood T cells in healthy people across ages. Through a sample-barcoded 5' primer and a J-beta primer mix, a second PCR was run for roughly 6 to 12 cycles. TCRdb re-called the 5' RACE reads through MiXCR, storing one row per CDR3 protein. This sample carries almost 1 million distinct CDR3 sequences, just over 50% of them seen once, and the ten largest clones take around 21%. The material sequenced was blood. All receptors derive from a woman in her fifties or sixties in good health.

The chain carries TRBV20-1 and TRBJ2-1, with a tentative D call TRBD2 (6 bases). CDR1 is DFQATT and CDR2 is SNEGSKA in the germline V gene (reference sequence). The CDR3 is made up of 17 amino acids. The V and J ends lost 6 bases and 3 bases respectively, with 24 bases between them. The CDR3 region has the DNA TGCAGTGCACAACCTGTTCGTCCGGGAGCCTACTACAATGAGCAGTTCTTC. Protein sequence: CSAQPVRPGAYYNEQFF.

This chain joins TRBV7-3 and TRBJ2-3, with 12 bases identical to TRBD2. The CDR3 is made up of 18 amino acids. Germline values: CDR1 SGHTA, CDR2 FQGTGA. V lost 5 bases to trimming and J lost 4 bases; unmatched junction nucleotides: 13. The CDR3 here is CASSPVGASGRGADTQYF. The CDR3 DNA reads as TGTGCCAGCAGCCCCGTGGGGGCTAGCGGGAGGGGAGCAGATACGCAGTATTTT.

This clonotype has a handful of counts. The chain couples TRBV27 to TRBJ1-2; D is undetermined. V lost 7 bases, J lost 7 bases, and 10 bases lay in between. This CDR3 contains 11 residues. The V gene's germline CDR1 is MNHEY and CDR2 SMNVEV (reference sequence). For the CDR3, the DNA is TGTGCCAGCAAGGACCTGGGTGGCTACACCTTC. Its translation is CASKDLGGYTF.

This clonotype was observed a handful of times. The V gene is TRBV7-2, the J gene TRBJ2-3; the match to TRBD2 covers 7 bases. The J segment lost 2 bases and the V segment lost 1 base, leaving 6 bases of the junction unmatched. The germline V gene encodes CDR1 SGHTA and CDR2 FQGNSA. This CDR3 has 16 residues. As DNA, the CDR3 is TGTGCCAGCAGCTTAGTCTCAGCGGGACCCACAGATACGCAGTATTTT. Translated: CASSLVSAGPTDTQYF.

Note on this clonotype: At one boundary the junction diverges from the germline segment, which might be a read error. The rearrangement links TRBV12-3 or TRBV12-4 to TRBJ2-1; 8 bases fit TRBD2. The CDR3 is 17 amino acids. CDR3 region: CVSSLRLGGRPWNEQFF. The DNA for the CDR3 is TGTGTCAGCAGTTTACGTCTGGGCGGGAGGCCATGGAATGAGCAGTTCTTC.

This chain uses TRBV6-5 with TRBJ1-5; D unclear. V lost 4 bases, J lost 5 bases, and 9 bases lay in between. The CDR3 loop spans 13 amino acids. The germline V gene encodes CDR1 MNHEY and CDR2 SVGAGI. This CDR3 reads CASSFRPHQPQHF. DNA for the CDR3: TGTGCCAGCAGTTTCCGACCCCATCAGCCCCAGCATTTT.

V gene TRBV11-1 combines with J gene TRBJ2-3; 8 bases map to TRBD2. CDR3 size: 15 residues. Per the germline V gene, CDR1 is SGHAT and CDR2 is FQDESV (reference sequence). J was trimmed by 4 bases and V by 1 base; bases with no gene match: 4. DNA of the CDR3: TGTGCCAGCAGCTTAGGGGAGCGGGAGTCAGATACGCAGTATTTT. As protein: CASSLGERESDTQYF.

The V gene is TRBV20-1, the J gene TRBJ2-7, with 9 bases matching TRBD2. This CDR3 is 16 amino acids long. V dropped 3 bases and J dropped 3; count of bases not matched to a gene: 12. Germline CDR1 and CDR2: DFQATT and SNEGSKA (reference sequence). Here the CDR3 DNA reads TGCAGTGCTAGTGTTAGCGGGAGCACACGCCTCTACGAGCAGTACTTC. It is translated as CSASVSGSTRLYEQYF.

This chain joins TRBV7-9 and TRBJ2-7; D is possibly TRBD1 (5 bases). Germline CDR1 and CDR2: SEHNR and FQNEAQ (reference sequence). This CDR3 has 14 amino acids. V lost 5 bases and J lost 0, with 11 bases in between. CDR3 bases: TGTGCCAGCAGCCAAGGGGTCTCCTCCTACGAGCAGTACTTC. The encoded protein is CASSQGVSSYEQYF.

The CDR3 region is CAISESGLSSYNEQFF. In DNA form, the CDR3 reads TGTGCCATCAGTGAGTCGGGACTATCTTCCTACAATGAGCAGTTCTTC. The rearrangement uses TRBV10-3 and TRBJ2-1, with 7 bases that match TRBD2. The germline CDR1 and CDR2 sequences are ENHRY and SYGVKD. V trimming: 0 bases; J trimming: 1 base; junction bases outside the gene matches: 3. The length of the CDR3 is 16 residues.

The chain employs TRBV29-1 and TRBJ1-2; no firm D call. Germline-derived CDR1 and CDR2 are SQVTM and ANQGSEA. The ends were cut back, 6 bases at V and 0 bases at J, with 8 bases in the middle. CDR3 length equals 12 residues. The CDR3 nucleotides read TGCAGCGTCACCCAAGCTAACTATGGCTACACCTTC. Amino acid sequence: CSVTQANYGYTF.